What follows describes a single T cell receptor (beta chain). Its antigen is not known. The protocol was immunoSEQ multiplex PCR, while the TCRdb copy is restricted to in-frame clones and leaves out a portion. This repertoire shows roughly 2.6 million clones, around nine tenths found once; its top ten account for around 0.14%. CDR1 and CDR2 from the germline V gene are SNHLY and FYNNEI. Trimming took off 9 bases at V and 4 bases at J, with 6 bases between the two ends. The CDR3 length is 11 residues. This sample is drawn from a study of shared clonotypes between healthy human individuals. About the study: CD4 naive and CD4 memory each took three plates per donor, while CD8 naive took two and CD8 memory one.

Study-wide findings and caveats: Naive subsets generally had larger estimated richness than memory subsets. Shared across four donors were around 5% of the naive CD4 clonotypes.

The chain joins TRBV2 to TRBJ2-2; D gene unclear. The source material was naive CD4+ T cells sorted from blood. Subset denoted: CD45RA+ positively selected. This sequence originates from a man aged 18 to 30 in good health. The CDR3 loop is CASTVTGELFF. The CDR3 coding sequence is TGTGCCAGTACAGTCACCGGGGAGCTGTTTTTT.